This is a list of T cell receptor beta chains from one sample in a study of blood T cell repertoires in COVID-19. Sequencing was performed with immunoSEQ multiplex PCR; in TCRdb, only in-frame clones are kept and a portion is missing. The sample comprises about 340,000 clones, around nine tenths of which are singletons, and roughly 6.6% rests with the top ten. The sequencing input was peripheral blood. All receptors come from an older woman with COVID-19, enrolled during active disease. CDR3s include the opening cysteine and the closing phenylalanine or tryptophan. A D gene is named only where the DNA matches it firmly. Expanded clones are given a class, and other clones once, few, many or no size at all.

DNA	CDR3	J	D	size	V
TGTGCCAGCAGCCGCCCGGGACTAGCGGGGGGGTCGTACCAAGAGACCCAGTACTTC	CASSRPGLAGGSYQETQYF	TRBJ2-5	TRBD2	once	TRBV11-2
TGTGCCAGCAGTGGTGCAGGTTCTAACTATGGCTACACCTTC	CASSGAGSNYGYTF	TRBJ1-2	.	few	TRBV2
TGTGCCAGCAGTTTATCTGGTGCGGGGGTTTCCTACGAGCAGTACTTC	CASSLSGAGVSYEQYF	TRBJ2-7	TRBD2	.	TRBV27
TGTGCCAGCAGTGAAGCGCCGGGACAGGGCTACGAGCAGTACTTC	CASSEAPGQGYEQYF	TRBJ2-7	TRBD1	.	TRBV2
TGTGCCAGCAGTTACGGAGGAGTACGAACAGATACGCAGTATTTT	CASSYGGVRTDTQYF	TRBJ2-3	.	.	TRBV6-5
TGCGCCAGCAGCGGAGGGACGGGCAGAAACACCATATATTTT	CASSGGTGRNTIYF	TRBJ1-3	.	.	TRBV5-1
TGTGCCTGGAGTGTACGAGTCCGTGAGCAGTTCTTC	CAWSVRVREQFF	TRBJ2-1	.	.	TRBV30
TGTGCCAGCAGTTTAGGGAGAGGTAGCAATCAGCCCCAGCATTTT	CASSLGRGSNQPQHF	TRBJ1-5	.	.	TRBV28
TGTGCCAGTCGGACAGGGGAAACTGAAGCTTTCTTT	CASRTGETEAFF	TRBJ1-1	TRBD1	.	TRBV14
TGTGCCAGCGCTAGGACAGGGGAGAAGGACGAGCAGTACTTC	CASARTGEKDEQYF	TRBJ2-7	TRBD1	once	TRBV2
TGTGCCACCAGTTCCCTTGACAAGTTTGGAAACACCATATATTTT	CATSSLDKFGNTIYF	TRBJ1-3	.	.	TRBV24-1
TGTGCCAGTAGTCCCCGGACTAGCGGGGGGGCCTCCTACGAGCAGTACTTC	CASSPRTSGGASYEQYF	TRBJ2-7	TRBD2	.	TRBV19
TGTGCCAGCAGCGTAGCGGCTAGCGGGGGAGCTAGCACAGATACGCAGTATTTT	CASSVAASGGASTDTQYF	TRBJ2-3	TRBD2	.	TRBV9
TGTGCCATCAGTTTCTCAGGGGGCACTGAAGCTTTCTTT	CAISFSGGTEAFF	TRBJ1-1	TRBD1	.	TRBV10-3
TGTGCCAGCAGTTTAAACAGGGGCACTGAAGCTTTCTTT	CASSLNRGTEAFF	TRBJ1-1	TRBD1	few	TRBV2
TGTGCCAGTAGTATATCGCAGGGCAACCTTAACTATGGCTACACCTTC	CASSISQGNLNYGYTF	TRBJ1-2	.	.	TRBV19
TGTGCCAGCAGCGTCAACAGGGACTATGGCTACACCTTC	CASSVNRDYGYTF	TRBJ1-2	.	.	TRBV9
TGTGCCAGCAGTTTTTCAGGGGGGAAATACACTGAAGCTTTCTTT	CASSFSGGKYTEAFF	TRBJ1-1	TRBD1	.	TRBV28
TGCGCCAGCAGTGCCGGTCGGGAGCAGTACTTC	CASSAGREQYF	TRBJ2-7	.	.	TRBV10-1
TGCGCCAGCAGCCAAGGACTAGCGGGGGCCTATAGCACAGATACGCAGTATTTT	CASSQGLAGAYSTDTQYF	TRBJ2-3	TRBD2	.	TRBV4-1
TGTGCCAGCGGCTCTCAGGGGTCGGGTTCACCCCTCCACTTT	CASGSQGSGSPLHF	TRBJ1-6	.	.	TRBV7-9
TGTGCCAGCAGTGAGAGGCGGCTGTCCAATTCACCCCTCCACTTT	CASSERRLSNSPLHF	TRBJ1-6	.	.	TRBV2
TGTGCCAGCAGTTGGGGGGGGTTCAATGAGCAGTTCTTC	CASSWGGFNEQFF	TRBJ2-1	TRBD2	.	TRBV6-5
TGTGCCAGCAGTGACAGGGACTATGGCTACACCTTC	CASSDRDYGYTF	TRBJ1-2	TRBD1	.	TRBV27
TGTGCCAGCAGCAAAGGCAGGGGGACGATTATAGGCCCTAATGAAAAACTGTTTTTT	CASSKGRGTIIGPNEKLFF	TRBJ1-4	.	few	TRBV21-1
TGTGCCAGCAGCTCCACGCGGACAGGGGGGTCGGAGACCCAGTACTTC	CASSSTRTGGSETQYF	TRBJ2-5	TRBD1	once	TRBV7-2
TGTGCCAGCAGCTTGGGCAGGGGGCGAGACGGCTATGGCTACACCTTC	CASSLGRGRDGYGYTF	TRBJ1-2	TRBD1	.	TRBV28
TGTGCCAGCAGCCCACCGGACAGACAAGAGACCCAGTACTTC	CASSPPDRQETQYF	TRBJ2-5	.	.	TRBV9
TGTGCCAGCAGCTCCGGACTAGCGGGGAGGGCTGATACGCAGTATTTT	CASSSGLAGRADTQYF	TRBJ2-3	TRBD2	.	TRBV7-2
TGTGCCAGCATTGGGCAGGGAGGGGAAAAACTGTTTTTT	CASIGQGGEKLFF	TRBJ1-4	.	.	TRBV28
TGCGCCAGCAGCCCGGGTGGGGGGTCGGACTATGGCTACACCTTC	CASSPGGGSDYGYTF	TRBJ1-2	.	once	TRBV5-1
TGTGCCAGCAGCCCGGGCCTAGCGGGACTCCAAGAGACCCAGTACTTC	CASSPGLAGLQETQYF	TRBJ2-5	.	once	TRBV12-1